The following is a TCR beta chain sequence with its context. Source study methods: From reference gene primer amplification, estimates of nucleated cell counts were derived. Using immunoSEQ multiplex PCR, the repertoire was profiled, and TCRdb retains in-frame clones only, with some absent. Clone size and the V and J calls come from that table; the DNA yielded D and trimming. The sample gives some 130,000 clones, around 80% of which show up once; approximately 2% is in the top ten. This entry comes from a study of blood T cell repertoires in COVID-19. Across the study: T cells, B-cell-depleted T cells, or PBMCs supplied cDNA or gDNA.

The CDR3 is 13 residues long. CDR1 and CDR2 from the germline V gene are SEHNR and FQNEAQ (reference sequence). The V and J ends lost 4 bases and 4 bases respectively, with 8 bases between them. This receptor was identified in a man between 65 and 85 years old with acute or convalescent COVID-19. The chain has TRBV7-9 and TRBJ1-5; D uncertain. Sequencing was done on a sample of peripheral blood. The CDR3 nucleotides are TGTGCCAGCAGCTGGTCGGTGAATCAGCCCCAGCATTTT. It yields the protein CASSWSVNQPQHF.